This T cell receptor beta chain derives from a study of blood T cell repertoires in COVID-19. TCRdb's table, derived via immunoSEQ multiplex PCR, lists solely in-frame clones and lacks some. The sample carries tens of thousands of clones, nearly 75% recorded once. The specimen sequenced was peripheral blood. This receptor was taken from a human donor in a cohort sampled during active or convalescent COVID-19.

As DNA, the CDR3 is TGTGCCAGCAGCTTCACAGCGGATTATAATGAAAAACTGTTTTTT. As protein: CASSFTADYNEKLFF. This sequence joins TRBV11-2 and TRBJ1-4; D remains unclear. The CDR3 runs to 15 residues. V lost 3 bases to trimming and J lost 4 bases, with 12 bases between them. The V gene's germline CDR1 is SGHAT and CDR2 FQNNGV.